The 8 T cell receptor beta chains listed next were all sequenced from one sample in a study of T cell repertoires in cytomegalovirus infection. Their antigen targets remain unknown. TCRdb reanalysed the reads using MiXCR and keeps one entry per CDR3 protein. This repertoire shows approximately 49,000 distinct CDR3 sequences, around 18% found once; its top ten account for approximately 26%. The sequences come from CD8+ T cells from cultured PBMCs, collected from culture after CMV antigen stimulation. The receptor source for this set is a human donor in good health (CMV status not recorded). Some clones in this sample may be carry-over from other donors' samples.

This clonotype appeared many times. The V call is TRBV7-8, the J call TRBJ1-5; TRBD1 is a possible D gene (5 bases). V lost 5 bases and J 0 bases, leaving 14 bases between the germline ends. The CDR3 extends over 16 amino acids. Germline V lookup: CDR1 SGHVS, CDR2 FQNEAQ. The CDR3 is CASSHGTAYSNQPQHF. The CDR3 bases are TGTGCCAGCAGCCATGGGACGGCATATAGCAATCAGCCCCAGCATTTT.

The table lists this clonotype with a few counts. The J gene is TRBJ1-2, the V gene TRBV2; the D gene is possibly TRBD1 (5 bases). The CDR3 has 13 amino acids. Germline CDR1 SNHLY, CDR2 FYNNEI. Trimming cost V 5 bases and J 4 bases, with 11 bases left between them. Written as DNA, the CDR3 is TGTGCCAGCAGTCCCGCGGGGGGCTATGGCTACACCTTC. This codes for CASSPAGGYGYTF.

The V call is TRBV7-2, the J call TRBJ1-5; TRBD1 might be the D (5 bases). The CDR3 contains 16 residues. The V end lost 5 bases, the J end lost 1 base, and 15 bases lay between the germline ends. Germline CDR1 reads SGHTA; CDR2 reads FQGNSA. CDR3 protein: CASSQWAGTSNQPQHF. Here the CDR3 DNA reads TGTGCCAGCAGCCAGTGGGCTGGGACGAGCAATCAGCCCCAGCATTTT.

This sequence joins TRBV29-1 and TRBJ1-2; 8 bases align to TRBD1. The CDR3 is 13 residues long. Germline V CDR1 and CDR2: SQVTM, ANQGSEA. With V trimmed by 6 bases and J by 3 bases, 6 bases remained unmatched. The CDR3 spells CSVPRGQYYGYTF. CDR3 DNA sequence: TGCAGCGTCCCCAGGGGGCAGTACTATGGCTACACCTTC.

The chain uses TRBV5-6 and TRBJ1-1, with no clear D. This CDR3 is 15 amino acids long. In germline, CDR1 is SGHDT, CDR2 YYEEEE. Deletions cut 2 bases from V and 0 bases from J, with 11 bases between. The chain's CDR3 is CASSFGVSMNTEAFF. The DNA of the CDR3 is TGTGCCAGCAGCTTCGGGGTGTCAATGAACACTGAAGCTTTCTTT.

V usage is TRBV19 and J usage is TRBJ2-1; TRBD2 matches 13 bases. CDR1 and CDR2 (germline): LNHDA, SQIVND (reference sequence). This CDR3 has 14 amino acids. The J segment lost 9 bases and the V segment lost 8 bases, leaving 7 bases of the junction unmatched. CDR3 DNA sequence: TGTGCCAGTTCAACTAGCGGGGGGGCAGGTGAGCAGTTCTTC. Translating gives CASSTSGGAGEQFF. Full variable domain (rest looked up from reference TRBV19 and TRBJ2-1): DGGITQSPKYLFRKEGQNVTLSCEQNLNHDAMYWYRQDPGQGLRLIYYSQIVNDFQKGDIAEGYSVSREKKESFPLTVTSAQKNPTAFYLCASSTSGGAGEQFFGPGTRLTVL.

This clonotype occurred a few times. J is TRBJ1-1 and V is TRBV7-3; no clear D. The V gene lost 2 bases and the J gene lost 1 base, with 8 bases spanning the gap. The CDR3 covers 14 residues. In germline, CDR1 is SGHTA, CDR2 FQGTGA. The CDR3 here is CASSLYESNTEAFF. Here the CDR3 DNA reads TGTGCCAGCAGCTTATATGAGTCGAACACTGAAGCTTTCTTT.

This clonotype has just a few counts. V and J are TRBV12-3 or TRBV12-4 and TRBJ2-1, with D possibly TRBD2 on 5 matching bases. V shed 3 bases and J shed 8 bases, with 29 bases lying between them. The CDR3 covers 19 residues. CDR3 nucleotides: TGTGCCAGCAGTTTGTCCACAAATGAGAGGGTCCTAAGATCGGATGAGCAGTTCTTC. Protein: CASSLSTNERVLRSDEQFF.